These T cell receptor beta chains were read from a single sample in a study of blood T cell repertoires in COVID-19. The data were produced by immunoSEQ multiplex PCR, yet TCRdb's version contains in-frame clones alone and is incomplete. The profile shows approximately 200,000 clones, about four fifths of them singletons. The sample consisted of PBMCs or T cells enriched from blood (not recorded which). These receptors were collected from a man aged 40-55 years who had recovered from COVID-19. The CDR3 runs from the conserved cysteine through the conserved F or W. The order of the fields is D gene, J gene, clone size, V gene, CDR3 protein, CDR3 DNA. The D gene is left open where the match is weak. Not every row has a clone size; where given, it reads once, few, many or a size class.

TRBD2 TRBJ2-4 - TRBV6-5 CASQLGGKNIQYF TGTGCCAGCCAGCTCGGGGGGAAAAACATTCAGTACTTC
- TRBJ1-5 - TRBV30 CAWSARVYQPQHF TGTGCCTGGAGTGCCAGGGTTTACCAGCCCCAGCATTTT
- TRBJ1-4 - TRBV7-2 CASSLGGTNEKLFF TGTGCCAGCAGCTTGGGAGGAACTAATGAAAAACTGTTTTTT
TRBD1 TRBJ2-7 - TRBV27 CASSLAVGQHRSYEQYF TGTGCCAGCAGTTTGGCCGTGGGACAGCACCGGTCCTACGAGCAGTACTTC
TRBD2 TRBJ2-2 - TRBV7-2 CASSPQAGGNTGELFF TGTGCCAGCAGCCCCCAGGCGGGGGGGAACACCGGGGAGCTGTTTTTT
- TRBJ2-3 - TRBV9 CASSKGGTDTQYF TGTGCCAGCAGCAAGGGGGGGACAGATACGCAGTATTTT
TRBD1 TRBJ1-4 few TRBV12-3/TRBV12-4 CASMDRGTEKLFF TGTGCCAGCATGGACAGGGGGACGGAAAAACTGTTTTTT
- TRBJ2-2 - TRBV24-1 CATTHGSGELFF TGTGCCACCACCCACGGGTCCGGGGAGCTGTTTTTT
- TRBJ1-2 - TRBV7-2 CASSFRDIYGYTF TGTGCCAGCAGCTTCCGGGACATCTATGGCTACACCTTC
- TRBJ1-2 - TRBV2 CAFGNYGYTF TGTGCCTTTGGCAACTATGGCTACACCTTC
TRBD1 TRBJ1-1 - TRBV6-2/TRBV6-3 CASSRFQGASTEAFF TGTGCCAGCAGCCGATTCCAGGGGGCAAGTACTGAAGCTTTCTTT
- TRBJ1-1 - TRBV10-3 CAIRADRNTEAFF TGTGCCATCAGAGCGGACAGAAACACTGAAGCTTTCTTT
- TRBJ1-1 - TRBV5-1 CASSQTDRLSNTEAFF TGCGCCAGCAGCCAGACGGACAGACTTTCGAACACTGAAGCTTTCTTT
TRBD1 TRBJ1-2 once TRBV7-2 CASSLADRGQGYTF TGTGCCAGCAGCTTAGCGGACAGGGGGCAGGGCTACACCTTC
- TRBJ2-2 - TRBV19 CASSIAGNTGELFF TGTGCCAGTAGTATAGCAGGCAACACCGGGGAGCTGTTTTTT
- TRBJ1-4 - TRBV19 CASSIDAGATNEKLFF TGTGCCAGTAGTATAGATGCGGGCGCAACTAATGAAAAACTGTTTTTT
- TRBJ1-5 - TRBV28 CASIPSGSNQPQHF TGTGCCAGCATTCCTTCAGGTAGCAATCAGCCCCAGCATTTT
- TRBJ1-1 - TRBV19 CAIADRKEAFF TGTGCCATTGCCGACAGGAAGGAAGCTTTCTTT
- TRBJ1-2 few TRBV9 CASSRDYGYTF TGTGCCAGCAGTCGGGACTATGGCTACACCTTC
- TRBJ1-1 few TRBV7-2 CASSLDPPSAAFF TGTGCCAGCAGCTTAGACCCTCCGTCCGCGGCTTTCTTT
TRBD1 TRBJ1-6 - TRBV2 CASSELVQGISPLHF TGTGCCAGCAGTGAACTGGTACAGGGGATATCACCCCTCCACTTT
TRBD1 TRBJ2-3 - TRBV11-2 CASSTPQGASDTQYF TGTGCCAGCAGTACCCCCCAGGGGGCCTCAGATACGCAGTATTTT
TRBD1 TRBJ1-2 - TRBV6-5 CASRRQGARYGYTF TGTGCCAGCAGACGGCAGGGGGCGCGGTATGGCTACACCTTC
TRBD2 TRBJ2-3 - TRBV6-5 CASSPGLGETDTQYF TGTGCCAGCAGTCCGGGACTAGGGGAGACAGATACGCAGTATTTT
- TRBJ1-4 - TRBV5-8 CASSPSRSTNEKLFF TGTGCCAGCAGCCCCTCGAGATCAACTAATGAAAAACTGTTTTTT
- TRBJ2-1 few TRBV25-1 CASSVLPGYNEQFF TGTGCCAGCAGTGTATTACCCGGCTACAATGAGCAGTTCTTC
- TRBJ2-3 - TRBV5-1 CASSLRSPDTQYF TGCGCCAGCAGCTTAAGGAGTCCAGATACGCAGTATTTT
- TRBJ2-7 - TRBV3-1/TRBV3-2 CASSQGYSYEQYF TGTGCCAGCAGCCAAGGGTACAGCTACGAGCAGTACTTC
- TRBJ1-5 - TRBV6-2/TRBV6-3 CASSSPGGGQPQHF TGTGCCAGCAGTTCCCCCGGGGGTGGTCAGCCCCAGCATTTT
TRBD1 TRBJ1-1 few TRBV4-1 CASSPAGGYEAFF TGCGCCAGCAGCCCGGCAGGGGGCTATGAAGCTTTCTTT
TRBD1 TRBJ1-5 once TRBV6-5 CASSLDRGQPQHF TGTGCCAGCAGTTTAGACAGGGGCCAGCCCCAGCATTTT
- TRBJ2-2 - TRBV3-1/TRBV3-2 CASSFALRGYFGELFF TGTGCCAGCAGCTTCGCCTTGAGAGGGTACTTCGGGGAGCTGTTTTTT
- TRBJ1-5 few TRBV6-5 CASSSQRYQPQHF TGTGCCAGCAGTTCTCAGCGCTATCAGCCCCAGCATTTT
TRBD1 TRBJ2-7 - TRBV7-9 CASSSGQGFFYEQYF TGTGCCAGCAGCTCAGGACAGGGTTTTTTCTACGAGCAGTACTTC
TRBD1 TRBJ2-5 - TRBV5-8 CASSLAGQGQQETQYF TGTGCCAGCAGCTTGGCCGGACAGGGGCAACAAGAGACCCAGTACTTC
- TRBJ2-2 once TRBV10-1 CASRLGQSTGELFF TGCGCCAGCAGATTGGGCCAGAGCACCGGGGAGCTGTTTTTT
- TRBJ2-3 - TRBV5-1 CASSLVAPTDTQYF TGCGCCAGCAGCTTGGTGGCTCCCACAGATACGCAGTATTTT
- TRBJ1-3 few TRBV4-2 CASSQGTRGAEGNTIYF TGTGCCAGCAGCCAAGGAACACGGGGGGCCGAAGGAAACACCATATATTTT
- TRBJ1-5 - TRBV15 CATSRDRVNQPQHF TGTGCCACCAGCAGAGACAGGGTCAATCAGCCCCAGCATTTT